These 20 T cell receptor beta chains were all obtained from the same sample, sequenced in a study of T cell responses to AZD1222 COVID-19 vaccine. The table came from immunoSEQ multiplex PCR; TCRdb's copy has only in-frame clones and leaves some out. The data show 130,000 to 150,000 clones, with approximately 90% seen just once and 1.5% to 2.5% held by the top ten. Sequencing used peripheral blood, obtained 28 days after the second AZD1222 dose. The origin of the receptors is an adult who received the AZD1222 COVID-19 vaccine.

The chain employs TRBV5-8 and TRBJ2-5, with D unclear. This CDR3 region has 14 residues. Between the trimmed V and J ends, which lost 2 bases and 2 bases, there was a span of 10 bases. The germline CDR1 and CDR2 sequences are SGHTS and YDEGEE. DNA of the CDR3: TGTGCCAGCAGCTTTGGCCTCCTTCAAGAGACCCAGTACTTC. It codes for CASSFGLLQETQYF.

The V and J genes are TRBV27 and TRBJ1-5; D is unresolved. This CDR3 region has 14 residues. Germline V gene sequence: CDR1 MNHEY, CDR2 SMNVEV (reference sequence). Trimming removed 3 bases at V and 3 bases at J, with 9 bases between. CDR3 sequence (DNA): TGTGCCAGCAGTTTCTCTGGGAACAATCAGCCCCAGCATTTT. It specifies CASSFSGNNQPQHF.

The gene calls are TRBV7-8 and TRBJ1-2, with D perhaps TRBD1 (5 bases). The CDR3 is made up of 15 amino acids. The V end lost 0 bases, the J end lost 2 bases, and 10 bases lay between the germline ends. Germline CDR1 reads SGHVS; CDR2 reads FQNEAQ. This CDR3 reads CASSLAGRLNYGYTF. In nucleotides, the CDR3 is TGTGCCAGCAGCTTAGCGGGACGACTCAACTATGGCTACACCTTC.

The chain uses TRBV11-3 and TRBJ1-1; 8 nucleotides match TRBD1. The CDR3 is 15 residues long. J gave up 2 bases and V 5 bases, and 7 bases lay outside the gene matches. Germline CDR1 reads SGHNT; CDR2 reads YENEEA. The CDR3 loop reads CASSPGQGGNTEAFF. The CDR3 DNA reads TGTGCCAGCAGCCCCGGACAGGGTGGCAACACTGAAGCTTTCTTT.

The chain has TRBV30 and TRBJ2-3; tentatively, D is TRBD2 (5 bases). Trimming removed 0 bases at V and 8 bases at J, with 12 bases between. The CDR3 is 13 amino acids. In germline, CDR1 is GTSNPN, CDR2 SVGIG (reference sequence). CDR3 sequence reads: CAWSVLDGGTQYF. CDR3 DNA sequence: TGTGCCTGGAGTGTACTAGATGGAGGTACGCAGTATTTT.

The chain joins TRBV19 to TRBJ1-1, with unresolved D. CDR1 and CDR2 from the germline V gene are LNHDA and SQIVND (reference sequence). CDR3 length equals 13 residues. With 6 bases removed from V and 1 base from J, the gap between germline ends came to 9 bases. The CDR3: CASSPQKNTEAFF. CDR3 coding DNA: TGTGCCAGTAGCCCCCAGAAGAACACTGAAGCTTTCTTT.

The chain combines TRBV7-9 with TRBJ1-1; D gene ambiguous. Germline V gene data show CDR1 as SEHNR and CDR2 as FQNEAQ (reference sequence). The CDR3 consists of 12 residues. V was shortened by 4 bases and J by 5 bases, with 8 bases between the two germline ends. Here the CDR3 reads CASSSRRTEAFF. The CDR3 DNA reads as TGTGCCAGCAGCTCCCGGAGGACTGAAGCTTTCTTT.

The chain is built from TRBV2 and TRBJ1-1; D not resolved. The CDR3 loop spans 12 amino acids. Trimming shortened V by 2 bases and J by 1 base, and 2 bases separated the two germline ends. Germline V lookup: CDR1 SNHLY, CDR2 FYNNEI. The CDR3 reads CASSERNTEAFF. CDR3 DNA: TGTGCCAGCAGTGAACGGAACACTGAAGCTTTCTTT.

CDR3 bases: TGTGCCAGTAGTTTCCGGACTCTCACAGATACGCAGTATTTT. It yields the protein CASSFRTLTDTQYF. This chain joins TRBV19 and TRBJ2-3; TRBD2 is a possible D gene (5 bases). Germline assignment: CDR1 LNHDA and CDR2 SQIVND (reference sequence). This CDR3 comprises 14 residues. V lost 5 bases and J 2 bases, leaving 11 bases between the germline ends.

This rearrangement joins TRBV5-1 to TRBJ1-4; D not certain. With 5 bases removed from V and 0 bases from J, the gap between germline ends came to 11 bases. The CDR3 length is 15 residues. Germline lookup yields CDR1 SGHRS and CDR2 YFSETQ. CDR3 DNA sequence: TGCGCCAGCAGGCCCGCCTACGCAACTAATGAAAAACTGTTTTTT. This gives the protein CASRPAYATNEKLFF.

The V call is TRBV2, the J call TRBJ2-1, with TRBD2 matching 11 bases. The germline CDR1 and CDR2 sequences are SNHLY and FYNNEI. The CDR3 spans 17 residues. V lost 7 bases and J lost 4; bases outside the gene matches: 12. CDR3 sequence: CASTSLGLAVGYNEQFF. The CDR3 bases are TGTGCCAGCACTTCCCTGGGACTAGCGGTGGGTTACAATGAGCAGTTCTTC.

The V gene is TRBV7-9, the J gene TRBJ2-6, with TRBD1 matching 9 bases. Trimming at V came to 2 bases and at J to 0 bases, leaving 5 bases not matched to a gene. The CDR3 contains 18 residues. CDR1 is SEHNR and CDR2 is FQNEAQ in the germline V gene (reference sequence). The CDR3 protein is CASSLIGTGTSGANVLTF. The CDR3, as DNA: TGTGCCAGCAGCTTAATTGGGACAGGGACCTCTGGGGCCAACGTCCTGACTTTC.

The chain couples TRBV12-3 or TRBV12-4 to TRBJ2-1, with D hard to call. This CDR3 has 12 residues. V lost 6 bases and J lost 6, with 9 bases in between. The DNA for the CDR3 is TGTGCCAGCAGGTCGTCTGGCAATGAGCAGTTCTTC. The encoded protein is CASRSSGNEQFF.

The V gene is TRBV28, the J gene TRBJ1-5; 12 nucleotides line up with TRBD1. After removal of 6 bases from V and 0 bases from J, the junction contained 3 bases not matched to a gene. In germline, CDR1 is MDHEN, CDR2 SYDVKM. The CDR3 is 16 residues long. CDR3 sequence: CASSGTGGYSNQPQHF. The CDR3, as DNA: TGTGCCAGCAGCGGGACAGGGGGCTATAGCAATCAGCCCCAGCATTTT.

This chain joins TRBV2 and TRBJ2-1, with D perhaps TRBD1 or TRBD2 (6 bases each). V lost 4 bases, J lost 3 bases, and 13 bases lay in between. Germline lookup yields CDR1 SNHLY and CDR2 FYNNEI. This CDR3 contains 15 residues. The CDR3 is CASSARGGNYNEQFF. CDR3 nucleotides: TGTGCCAGCAGTGCGCGAGGGGGGAACTACAATGAGCAGTTCTTC.

This rearrangement joins TRBV6-4 to TRBJ1-6, with 9 bases identical to TRBD1. This CDR3 is built from 14 residues. The trim removed 6 bases at V and 7 bases at J, leaving 4 bases unmatched. CDR1 and CDR2 from the germline V gene are MRHNA and SNTAGT. DNA of the CDR3: TGTGCCAGCAGGGGGACAGGGAGAAATTCACCCCTCCACTTT. It is translated as CASRGTGRNSPLHF.

The rearrangement uses TRBV7-9 and TRBJ1-4, with 7 bases aligning to TRBD1. This CDR3 comprises 19 residues. CDR1 and CDR2 from the germline V gene are SEHNR and FQNEAQ (reference sequence). Trimming cost V 2 bases and J 3 bases; bases outside gene matches: 15. CDR3 bases: TGTGCCAGCAGCTTAACCCTCGGAGGAGGGGGCTTTTCTAATGAAAAACTGTTTTTT. This sequence encodes CASSLTLGGGGFSNEKLFF.

The table lists this clone with a few counts. This chain joins TRBV6-6 and TRBJ1-5; D possibly corresponds to TRBD1 (6 bases). This CDR3 contains 15 residues. The V and J ends lost 0 bases and 3 bases respectively, with 9 bases between them. Germline V gene sequence: CDR1 MNHNY, CDR2 SVGAGI (reference sequence). The CDR3 loop reads CASSYSGGLNQPQHF. CDR3 sequence (DNA): TGTGCCAGCAGTTACTCGGGGGGGCTCAATCAGCCCCAGCATTTT.

The J gene is TRBJ2-3, the V gene TRBV6-1, with 11 bases matching TRBD2. The germline V gene has CDR1 MNHNS and CDR2 SASEGT. With V trimmed by 0 bases and J by 7 bases, 6 bases remained unmatched. The CDR3 sequence is 16 residues long. The CDR3 coding sequence is TGTGCCAGCAGTGAAGCGCCTAGCGGGGGGAGCTATACGCAGTATTTT. Translation gives CASSEAPSGGSYTQYF.

The CDR3 region has the DNA TGCGCCAGCAGCTTGGCCATGGGGGCCATAGATACGCAGTATTTT. The encoded protein is CASSLAMGAIDTQYF. The chain joins TRBV5-1 to TRBJ2-3; D possibly corresponds to TRBD1 (6 bases). This CDR3 region has 15 residues. Trimming took 0 bases from V and 5 from J, leaving 13 bases between them. Germline CDR1 reads SGHRS; CDR2 reads YFSETQ.